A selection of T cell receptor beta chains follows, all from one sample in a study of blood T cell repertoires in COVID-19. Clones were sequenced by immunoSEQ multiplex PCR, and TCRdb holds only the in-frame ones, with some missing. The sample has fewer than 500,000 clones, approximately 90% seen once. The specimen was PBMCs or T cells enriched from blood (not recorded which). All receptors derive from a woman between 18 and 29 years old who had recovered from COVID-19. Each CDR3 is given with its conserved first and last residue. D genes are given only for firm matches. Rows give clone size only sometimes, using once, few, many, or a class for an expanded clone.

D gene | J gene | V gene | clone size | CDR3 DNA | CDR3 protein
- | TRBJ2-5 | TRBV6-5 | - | TGTGCCAGCCGAGGTGAAGAGACCCAGTACTTC | CASRGEETQYF
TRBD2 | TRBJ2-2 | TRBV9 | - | TGTGCCAGCAGCGCCTTAGCGGGGGGGTCGGCCGGGGAGCTGTTTTTT | CASSALAGGSAGELFF
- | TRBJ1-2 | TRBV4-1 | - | TGCGCCAGCAGCCAAGGGATTCTGTCAGGATACGATGGCTACACCTTC | CASSQGILSGYDGYTF
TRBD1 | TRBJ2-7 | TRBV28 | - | TGTGCCAGCAGTTCGGGACAGGCTTATCCCTACGAGCAGTACTTC | CASSSGQAYPYEQYF
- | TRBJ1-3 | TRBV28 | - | TGTGCCAGCAGTTCCCGGGGGGGACCCTCTGGAAACACCATATATTTT | CASSSRGGPSGNTIYF
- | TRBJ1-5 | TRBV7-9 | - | TGTGCCAGCAGCTTAGGCGATCAGCCCCAGCATTTT | CASSLGDQPQHF
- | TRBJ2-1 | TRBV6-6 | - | TGTGCCAGTAGTTACGCGGGGATCTACAATGAGCAGTTCTTC | CASSYAGIYNEQFF
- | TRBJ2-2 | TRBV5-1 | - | TGCGCCAGCAGCTCCACGGGATCCTCCGGGGAGCTGTTTTTT | CASSSTGSSGELFF
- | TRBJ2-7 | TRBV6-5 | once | TGTGCCAGCAGTTACGATTCAGGCTCCTACGAGCAGTACTTC | CASSYDSGSYEQYF
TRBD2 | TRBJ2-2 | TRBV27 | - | TGTGCCAGCAGTCGACTGGCGGGGGGAACCGGGGAGCTGTTTTTT | CASSRLAGGTGELFF
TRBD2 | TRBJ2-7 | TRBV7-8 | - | TGTGCCAGCAGGGGAGGGAGTTACGAGCAGTACTTC | CASRGGSYEQYF
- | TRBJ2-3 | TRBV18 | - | TGTGCCAGCTCACTAGTGAGCACAGATACGCAGTATTTT | CASSLVSTDTQYF
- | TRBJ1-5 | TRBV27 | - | TGTGCCAACCAAGACACACGGTCTGGTTATAGCAATCAGCCCCAGCATTTT | CANQDTRSGYSNQPQHF
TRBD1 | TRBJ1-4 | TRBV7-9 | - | TGTGCCAGCAGCTCCCCAGACAGGGGATTGGGTGAAAAACTGTTTTTT | CASSSPDRGLGEKLFF
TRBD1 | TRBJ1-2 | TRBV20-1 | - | TGCAGTGCCCCGACAGGGAATGGCTACACCTTC | CSAPTGNGYTF
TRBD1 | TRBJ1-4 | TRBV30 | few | TGTGCCTGGAGTTACTCCTCCACAGGGGCAAAACTGTTTTTT | CAWSYSSTGAKLFF
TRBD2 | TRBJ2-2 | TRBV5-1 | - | TGCGCCAGCAGCCATAGCGGGGTCCACACCGGGGAGCTGTTTTTT | CASSHSGVHTGELFF
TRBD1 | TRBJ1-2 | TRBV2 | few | TGTGCCAGCAGGGACAGGGGGCTTCACTATGGCTACACCTTC | CASRDRGLHYGYTF
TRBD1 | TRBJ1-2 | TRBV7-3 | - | TGTGCCAGCAGCTTAGGCGGGACAGTTAATGGCTACACCTTC | CASSLGGTVNGYTF
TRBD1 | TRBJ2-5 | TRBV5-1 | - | TGCGCCAGCAGCTTCCAGGCTTTCCGGGACAGATTGTACTCGGAGACCCAGTACTTC | CASSFQAFRDRLYSETQYF